This T cell receptor (beta chain) stems from a study of Ad26.COV2.S vaccination and SARS-CoV-2 variants (dated by TCRdb to about 2021). In terms of the full investigation: Donors in the vaccine arm were drawn from COV1001, a phase I-IIa trial of Ad26.COV2.S in healthy adults that was multicentre, randomized, double-blind and placebo-controlled. Participants in the trial were split at random into five groups of five each, receiving low-dose or high-dose Ad26.COV2.S once or twice, or else placebo on both occasions. TCRbeta repertoire sequencing was used to assess the specificity and breadth of SARS-CoV-2-reactive T cell receptors after Ad26.COV2.S vaccination. The TCR-sequenced set comprised about 32 samples: about 19 Ad26.COV2.S vaccine recipients, 5 placebo recipients and 8 SARS-CoV-2 convalescent individuals. Ad26.COV2.S was given intramuscularly at 5x10^10 or 1x10^11 viral particles, as a single shot or as two shots 56 days apart. Blinding of investigators to trial group allocation was maintained during experiments and outcome assessment.

The immunoSEQ Assay was the method used to sequence TCRbeta CDR3 regions. After extraction, genomic DNA underwent amplification by bias-controlled multiplex PCR, followed by high-throughput sequencing. Concerning the study's data processing: To quantify the absolute abundance of every unique TCRbeta CDR3 region, sequences were collapsed and filtered. T cell fraction was estimated by normalizing TCRbeta template counts to usable DNA, which was measured by amplifying reference genes present in all nucleated cells. Repertoire TCRs were annotated as SARS-CoV-2-specific by exact matching of V gene, CDR3 amino acid sequence and J gene to a known reactive TCR set. The reference SARS-CoV-2 TCR set was obtained from MIRA and was filtered for enrichment in COVID-19-positive ImmuneCODE repertoires, whereby public or cross-reactive TCRs were removed. Drawing on the MIRA antigens, annotated TCRs were analysed further at the level of specific ORF or position within ORF. Depth was the summed frequency of annotated unique rearrangements, while breadth was defined as annotated unique rearrangements over total unique productive rearrangements. Two-sided Wilcoxon rank-sum tests were used to compare TCR breadth between groups. TCRdb holds this immuneACCESS table with in-frame rearrangements only. Some clones are missing; in checked studies, unresolved V genes explain under half, and the rest has no known cause. That table gives V, J and clone size, and the DNA gave D and trimming. Counted in this sample were roughly 450,000 clones; approximately 92% of them appeared once. The ten most abundant clones make up 12% of the sample.

The treatment or condition label corresponds to: around 19 received Ad26.COV2.S at low or high dose, single or two shots; about 5 received placebo; per-sample allocation not given. For vaccine and placebo recipients, the sequenced repertoires came from samples collected on day 63 after the first injection. In Cohort 1b, roughly 26 adults aged 18-55 years were enrolled at a single site in Boston, USA, between 29 July and 7 August 2020. As a vaccine, Ad26.COV2.S was a replication-incompetent adenovirus type 26 vector that expressed a prefusion-stabilized SARS-CoV-2 spike protein derived from the original Wuhan strain. What the authors observed across the whole study: After vaccination, spike-specific CD8+ and CD4+ T cell responses were reported to show substantial breadth. It was noted by the authors that total T cell responses may have been underestimated by the TCR breadth and depth analyses. Vaccine and placebo recipients had comparable non-spike TCR breadth, which fits with the vaccine containing only spike. The study was not powered to compare responses between vaccine doses or regimens. Spike-specific TCR breadth was higher in Ad26.COV2.S recipients than in placebo recipients (P = 0.0014).

Taken from cysteine to phenylalanine, the CDR3 has 13 residues. Only the CDR3 portion is preserved as DNA: 39 bases, with reading frame beginning at the first base. Reading the germline V gene gives CDR1 SQVTM and CDR2 ANQGSEA. After removal of 6 bases from V and 6 bases from J, the junction retains 8 bases not matched to a gene. This clone has a handful of counts. Its specific antigen is unknown. No qualities accompany the bases; no much larger clone lies one base away. Sequencing was performed on peripheral blood, taken in a trial of Ad26.COV2.S vaccine versus placebo. In this chain, TRBV29-1 is recombined with TRBJ2-7; TRBD1 agrees with 10 junctional bases. The clonotype comes from a person between 18 and 65 years old who received the Ad26.COV2.S COVID-19 vaccine or a placebo. The CDR3 has the sequence CSVTGTGDLEQYF. At the DNA level, the sequence is TGCAGCGTCACCGGGACAGGGGATCTCGAGCAGTACTTC.